The subject of this entry is one T cell receptor (beta chain). The table came from immunoSEQ multiplex PCR; TCRdb's copy has only in-frame clones and leaves some out. The table lists about 160,000 clones, approximately 86% of them singletons. This entry is derived from a study of cytomegalovirus exposure and HLA in healthy donors. The length of the CDR3 is 15 residues. V lost 4 bases to trimming and J lost 5 bases; unmatched junction nucleotides: 8. Germline V gives CDR1 MNHEY, CDR2 SVGAGI. What was sequenced was PBMCs. The genes are TRBV6-5 and TRBJ2-5, with 9 bases aligning to TRBD1. The origin of this receptor is a young woman in good health and CMV-seronegative. In DNA form, the CDR3 reads TGTGCCAGCAGTTTCGGACAGGGGTCCGTCGAGACCCAGTACTTC. Encoded protein: CASSFGQGSVETQYF.